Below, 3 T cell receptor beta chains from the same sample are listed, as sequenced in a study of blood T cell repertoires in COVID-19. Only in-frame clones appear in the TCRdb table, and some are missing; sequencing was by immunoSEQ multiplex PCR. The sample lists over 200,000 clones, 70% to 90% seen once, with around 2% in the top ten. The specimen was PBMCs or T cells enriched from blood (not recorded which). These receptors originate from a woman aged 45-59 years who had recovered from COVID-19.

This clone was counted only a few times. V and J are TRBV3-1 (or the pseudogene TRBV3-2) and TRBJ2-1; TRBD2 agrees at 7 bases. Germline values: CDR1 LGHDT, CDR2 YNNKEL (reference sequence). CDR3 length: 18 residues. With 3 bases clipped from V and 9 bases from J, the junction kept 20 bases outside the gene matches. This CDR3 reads CASSQFLGEGPISIEQFF. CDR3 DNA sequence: TGTGCCAGCAGCCAGTTCCTGGGGGAGGGCCCCATCAGTATTGAGCAGTTCTTC.

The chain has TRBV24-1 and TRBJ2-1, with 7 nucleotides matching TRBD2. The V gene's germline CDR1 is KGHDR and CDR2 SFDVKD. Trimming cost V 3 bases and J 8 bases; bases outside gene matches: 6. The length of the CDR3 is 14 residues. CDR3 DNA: TGTGCCACCAGTGATACCCGACTAGCTGATGAGCAGTTCTTC. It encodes CATSDTRLADEQFF.

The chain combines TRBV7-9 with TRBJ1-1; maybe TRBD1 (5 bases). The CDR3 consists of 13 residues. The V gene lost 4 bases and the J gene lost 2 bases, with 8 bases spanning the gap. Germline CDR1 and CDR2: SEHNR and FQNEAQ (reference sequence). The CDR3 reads CASSSDRNTEAFF. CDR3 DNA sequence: TGTGCCAGCAGCTCAGACAGAAACACTGAAGCTTTCTTT.